These 31 T cell receptor beta chains originate from one sample sequenced in a study of blood T cell repertoires in COVID-19. Sequenced by immunoSEQ multiplex PCR; TCRdb stores in-frame clones only, minus some. The table has roughly 200,000 clones, around 94% seen once. Sequencing was performed on peripheral blood. Receptors originate from a man aged 25-40 years with COVID-19, enrolled during active disease.

The chain carries TRBV6-5 and TRBJ1-1, with 7 bases identical to TRBD1. Unmatched junction bases numbered 7, after V lost 6 bases and J lost 0 bases. Germline CDR1 MNHEY, CDR2 SVGAGI. The CDR3 is 15 residues long. CDR3 DNA: TGTGCCAGCAGGCCTCAGGACAGGTTGAACACTGAAGCTTTCTTT. Residues: CASRPQDRLNTEAFF.

J is TRBJ1-2 and V is TRBV4-1; 7 nucleotides line up with TRBD1. The V and J ends lost 0 bases and 4 bases, in that order; junction bases with no gene match: 14. From germline, CDR1 is MGHRA and CDR2 YSYEKL. The CDR3 spans 18 residues. The DNA for the CDR3 is TGCGCCAGCAGCCAAGATCTCCCGGACAGGATGGGTAGCTATGGCTACACCTTC. This sequence encodes CASSQDLPDRMGSYGYTF.

The chain has TRBV19 and TRBJ1-1; TRBD1 matches at 9 bases. Germline loops: CDR1 LNHDA, CDR2 SQIVND (reference sequence). V gave up 5 bases and J gave up 1 base; unmatched junction bases: 5. This CDR3 region has 15 residues. The CDR3 coding sequence is TGTGCCAGTAGTCCTACGGACAGGGGGAACACTGAAGCTTTCTTT. As protein: CASSPTDRGNTEAFF.

This clone was found once. The rearrangement joins TRBV29-1 to TRBJ2-3, with D perhaps matching TRBD2 (6 bases). The CDR3 totals 14 residues. Trimming shortened V by 1 base and J by 5 bases, and 13 bases separated the two germline ends. In germline, CDR1 is SQVTM, CDR2 ANQGSEA. For the CDR3, the DNA is TGCAGCGTTGAAGGCGATGGGGGGTTAGATACGCAGTATTTT. This codes for CSVEGDGGLDTQYF.

The V call is TRBV25-1, the J call TRBJ1-6; 8 bases line up with TRBD1. The CDR3 contains 15 residues. V dropped 6 bases and J dropped 6; count of bases not matched to a gene: 7. Germline V lookup: CDR1 MGHDK, CDR2 SYGVNS. DNA of the CDR3: TGTGCCAGCAGCTCAACAGGGGGTAGTAATTCACCCCTCCACTTT. Translated, it gives CASSSTGGSNSPLHF. Variable domain in full (rest from reference TRBV25-1 and TRBJ1-6): EADIYQTPRYLVIGTGKKITLECSQTMGHDKMYWYQQDPGMELHLIHYSYGVNSTEKGDLSSESTVSRIRTEHFPLTLESARPSHTSQYLCASSSTGGSNSPLHFGNGTRLTVT.

The chain links TRBV4-2 to TRBJ2-7, with 9 bases lining up with TRBD2. Germline values: CDR1 LGHNA, CDR2 YNFKEQ. V gave up 2 bases and J gave up 3 bases; unmatched junction bases: 8. The CDR3 is 16 amino acids. CDR3 nucleotide sequence: TGTGCCAGCAGCCAACACGCGGGGGGGAAGGGCTACGAGCAGTACTTC. Protein product: CASSQHAGGKGYEQYF.

V usage is TRBV11-2 and J usage is TRBJ1-2, with 9 bases that match TRBD1. Germline V gene sequence: CDR1 SGHAT, CDR2 FQNNGV. V was clipped by 1 base and J by 2 bases; unmatched bases: 5. This CDR3 spans 16 amino acids. The CDR3 spells CASSLVGQGGNYGYTF. Here the CDR3 DNA reads TGTGCCAGCAGCTTAGTGGGACAGGGAGGAAACTATGGCTACACCTTC.

The chain joins TRBV27 to TRBJ1-5; perhaps TRBD1 as D (5 bases). CDR3 length equals 14 residues. Germline V gene data show CDR1 as MNHEY and CDR2 as SMNVEV (reference sequence). V gave up 6 bases and J gave up 3 bases, with 12 bases separating them. DNA of the CDR3: TGTGCCAGCAGCCAATGGGGCATCAATCAGCCCCAGCATTTT. This codes for CASSQWGINQPQHF.

The rearrangement joins TRBV5-1 to TRBJ2-3, with D perhaps TRBD2 (5 bases). The germline V gene encodes CDR1 SGHRS and CDR2 YFSETQ. This CDR3 is built from 14 residues. Trimming removed 0 bases from V and 3 bases from J, with 8 bases in between. The CDR3 sequence: CASSLGERTDTQYF. The CDR3 coding sequence is TGCGCCAGCAGCTTGGGGGAGAGAACAGATACGCAGTATTTT.

The gene calls are TRBV12-3 or TRBV12-4 and TRBJ2-5; D is unclear. The V end was cut by 4 bases, the J end by 4 bases, with 7 bases between. The CDR3 is made up of 12 amino acids. CDR3 protein: CASSYYRETQYF. As DNA, the CDR3 is TGTGCCAGCAGTTACTACCGAGAGACCCAGTACTTC.

CDR3: CASSPRIPGQGAGGYTF. In DNA, the CDR3 is TGTGCCAGCTCACCACGAATTCCGGGACAGGGGGCTGGAGGCTACACCTTC. V and J are TRBV18 and TRBJ1-2, with 12 bases identical to TRBD1. J lost 8 bases, V lost 1 base, and 11 bases had no gene match. The CDR3 is 17 residues long. Germline assignment: CDR1 KGHSH and CDR2 LQKENI.

This chain joins TRBV4-1 and TRBJ2-1, with a tentative D call TRBD2 (5 bases). This CDR3 is 13 amino acids long. V was trimmed by 0 bases and J by 5 bases, leaving 5 bases between them. Per germline, CDR1 MGHRA and CDR2 YSYEKL. The CDR3 spells CASSQDGNNEQFF. The CDR3 region has the DNA TGCGCCAGCAGCCAAGACGGGAACAATGAGCAGTTCTTC.

In this sample, this clone turned up once. This chain uses TRBV3-1 (or the pseudogene TRBV3-2) with TRBJ2-2; D uncertain. Germline values: CDR1 LGHDT, CDR2 YNNKEL (reference sequence). CDR3 size: 15 residues. With 0 bases removed from V and 4 bases from J, the gap between germline ends came to 9 bases. This chain's CDR3 is CASSQERLITGELFF. The CDR3 coding sequence is TGTGCCAGCAGCCAAGAGAGGCTAATCACCGGGGAGCTGTTTTTT.

This rearrangement joins TRBV15 to TRBJ1-1; TRBD1 matches at 8 bases. Germline V gene lookup returns CDR1 LNHNV and CDR2 YYDKDF (reference sequence). V gave up 1 base and J gave up 7 bases; unmatched junction bases: 8. This CDR3 has 15 residues. CDR3 loop: CATSRGPGGSGEAFF. In DNA, the CDR3 is TGTGCCACCAGCAGAGGTCCAGGGGGCTCTGGTGAAGCTTTCTTT.

The rearrangement uses TRBV6-5 and TRBJ2-7; D remains unclear. The CDR3 spans 14 residues. Trimming stripped 6 bases from V and 1 base from J, with 13 bases between. CDR1 and CDR2 (germline): MNHEY, SVGAGI. CDR3 DNA sequence: TGTGCCAGCAGCCATCCCGCCACATCCTACGAGCAGTACTTC. Amino acids: CASSHPATSYEQYF.

V is TRBV7-2 and J is TRBJ1-1; D not certain. Germline V gene data show CDR1 as SGHTA and CDR2 as FQGNSA. Trimming stripped 1 base from V and 8 bases from J, with 14 bases between. The CDR3 totals 14 residues. The CDR3 spells CASSLDPQTVEAFF. For the CDR3, the DNA is TGTGCCAGCAGCTTAGATCCGCAGACTGTAGAAGCTTTCTTT.

The rearrangement links TRBV19 to TRBJ1-6; D gene uncertain. The CDR3 is made up of 14 amino acids. Germline loops: CDR1 LNHDA, CDR2 SQIVND (reference sequence). V shed 1 base and J shed 5 bases, with 6 bases lying between them. The CDR3 is CASSIGQDNSPLHF. Here the CDR3 DNA reads TGTGCCAGTAGTATAGGTCAGGATAATTCACCCCTCCACTTT.

This chain joins TRBV6-6 and TRBJ1-2; TRBD1 is a possible D gene (5 bases). The CDR3 spans 16 residues. Germline values: CDR1 MNHNY, CDR2 SVGAGI (reference sequence). Between the trimmed V and J ends, which lost 4 bases and 1 base, there was a span of 16 bases. CDR3 in amino acids: CASSSSRGSHNYGYTF. The DNA of the CDR3 is TGTGCCAGCAGTTCATCTAGGGGATCTCATAACTATGGCTACACCTTC.

The rearrangement joins TRBV5-1 to TRBJ1-2; D may be TRBD1 (5 bases). The CDR3 runs 16 residues. Germline CDR1 reads SGHRS; CDR2 reads YFSETQ. The V end was cut by 3 bases, the J end by 5 bases, with 20 bases between. In nucleotides, the CDR3 is TGCGCCAGCAGCTCACATCGCCAGGGAAGGATATATGGCTACACCTTC. Protein sequence: CASSSHRQGRIYGYTF.

The V and J genes are TRBV6-5 and TRBJ1-2; 8 bases fit TRBD1. Trimming at V came to 4 bases and at J to 8 bases, leaving 15 bases not matched to a gene. CDR1 is MNHEY and CDR2 is SVGAGI in the germline V gene. The CDR3 sequence is 16 residues long. The CDR3 protein is CASSSPRTGLNEGYTF. The CDR3, as DNA: TGTGCCAGCAGTTCACCGAGGACAGGGCTTAACGAAGGCTACACCTTC.

The chain carries TRBV29-1 and TRBJ2-7, with TRBD1 as a possible D gene (5 bases). This CDR3 contains 11 residues. The germline V and J ends were trimmed by 7 bases and 3 bases, with 10 bases remaining between them. The V gene's germline CDR1 is SQVTM and CDR2 ANQGSEA. CDR3 protein: CSAVTVYEQYF. Written as DNA, the CDR3 is TGCAGCGCCGTGACAGTCTACGAGCAGTACTTC.

In this sample, this clone turned up a few times. J is TRBJ2-7 and V is TRBV3-1 (or the pseudogene TRBV3-2); D is uncertain. Trimming removed 2 bases at V and 0 bases at J, with 14 bases between. Germline CDR1 is LGHDT and CDR2 is YNNKEL (reference sequence). This CDR3 spans 16 amino acids. The CDR3 loop is CASSQLGRQSSYEQYF. The CDR3 bases are TGTGCCAGCAGCCAACTGGGCAGGCAGAGCTCCTACGAGCAGTACTTC.

The CDR3 bases are TGTGCCAGCAGCGGGCGCATCACAGATACGCAGTATTTT. Its translation: CASSGRITDTQYF. The chain joins TRBV5-4 to TRBJ2-3; D gene unclear. V lost 4 bases to trimming and J lost 2 bases, with 8 bases between them. The CDR3 length is 13 residues. Germline assignment: CDR1 SGHNT and CDR2 YYREEE (reference sequence).

The chain is built from TRBV29-1 and TRBJ2-2; the D gene is possibly TRBD1 (5 bases). Trimming shortened V by 3 bases and J by 5 bases, and 13 bases separated the two germline ends. This CDR3 is built from 14 residues. Germline lookup yields CDR1 SQVTM and CDR2 ANQGSEA. The CDR3 DNA reads TGCAGCGTTGACGCAGGGTTGGGGACCGGGGAGCTGTTTTTT. Residues: CSVDAGLGTGELFF.

V is TRBV2 and J is TRBJ1-1, with D perhaps matching TRBD1 (6 bases). Germline V lookup: CDR1 SNHLY, CDR2 FYNNEI. The V end was cut by 5 bases, the J end by 2 bases, with 9 bases between. CDR3 length: 13 residues. CDR3 nucleotide sequence: TGTGCCAGCAGTTGGGGACAAAACACTGAAGCTTTCTTT. Translation: CASSWGQNTEAFF.

V usage is TRBV18 and J usage is TRBJ2-1; D not certain. CDR1 and CDR2 (germline): KGHSH, LQKENI. The CDR3 is 15 amino acids. V was pared by 1 base and J by 0 bases, with 7 bases between. The CDR3 DNA reads as TGTGCCAGCTCACCACAACAGAGCTCCTACAATGAGCAGTTCTTC. As protein: CASSPQQSSYNEQFF. Drawing the rest from reference TRBV18 and TRBJ2-1, the complete variable domain is NAGVMQNPRHLVRRRGQEARLRCSPMKGHSHVYWYRQLPEEGLKFMVYLQKENIIDESGMPKERFSAEFPKEGPSILRIQQVVRGDSAAYFCASSPQQSSYNEQFFGPGTRLTVL.

J is TRBJ2-5 and V is TRBV18; possibly TRBD1 for D (5 bases). This CDR3 comprises 17 residues. Per the germline V gene, CDR1 is KGHSH and CDR2 is LQKENI. Trimming shortened V by 1 base and J by 3 bases, and 18 bases separated the two germline ends. The CDR3 loop is CASSPRFAGQAKETQYF. CDR3 nucleotide sequence: TGTGCCAGCTCACCACGGTTTGCAGGGCAGGCGAAAGAGACCCAGTACTTC.

V and J are TRBV24-1 and TRBJ2-3; 9 nucleotides line up with TRBD1. This CDR3 spans 16 amino acids. V dropped 4 bases and J dropped 5; count of bases not matched to a gene: 9. CDR1 is KGHDR, CDR2 SFDVKD, per germline. CDR3 in amino acids: CATSERTGARGDTQYF. The DNA of the CDR3 is TGTGCCACCAGTGAAAGGACAGGGGCCCGCGGAGATACGCAGTATTTT.

This rearrangement joins TRBV7-9 to TRBJ2-7; D unresolved. The CDR3 consists of 14 residues. V dropped 0 bases and J dropped 3 bases, with 9 bases sitting between them. Germline V gene data show CDR1 as SEHNR and CDR2 as FQNEAQ (reference sequence). CDR3 amino acids: CASSLAADHYEQYF. The CDR3 DNA reads TGTGCCAGCAGCTTAGCCGCAGATCACTACGAGCAGTACTTC. The variable domain in full, with the rest retrieved from reference TRBV7-9 and TRBJ2-7, is DTGVSQNPRHKITKRGQNVTFRCDPISEHNRLYWYRQTLGQGPEFLTYFQNEAQLEKSRLLSDRFSAERPKGSFSTLEIQRTEQGDSAMYLCASSLAADHYEQYFGPGTRLTVT.

This chain links TRBV6-2 or TRBV6-3 with TRBJ1-5, with TRBD1 identical over 8 bases. After removal of 1 base from V and 2 bases from J, the junction contained 7 bases not matched to a gene. The CDR3 runs to 17 residues. The V gene's germline CDR1 is MNHEY and CDR2 SVGEGT. CDR3 sequence (DNA): TGTGCCAGCAGTTACTGGGACAGGTATAAGGGCAATCAGCCCCAGCATTTT. Translated: CASSYWDRYKGNQPQHF.

The chain carries TRBV9 and TRBJ2-7; D is perhaps TRBD1 (6 bases). This CDR3 spans 14 amino acids. The germline CDR1 and CDR2 sequences are SGDLS and YYNGEE. Trimming took 6 bases from V and 0 from J, leaving 13 bases between them. The CDR3 loop is CASTNRADSYEQYF. The CDR3 coding sequence is TGTGCCAGCACCAACAGGGCAGACTCCTACGAGCAGTACTTC.